This record looks at one TCR beta chain sequence and its context. The junction had 2 bases not matched to a gene; V was cut back by 1 base and J by 2 bases. Germline loops: CDR1 MGHRA, CDR2 YSYEKL. This CDR3 spans 14 amino acids. Enrollment of patients from Seattle took place during active infection, with longitudinal follow-up. This entry is derived from a study of blood T cell repertoires in COVID-19. For the study at large: Researchers got acute and convalescent COVID-19 samples from the United States, Italy and Spain. T cells, B-cell-depleted T cells, or PBMCs provided the cDNA or gDNA that served as material.

In the original processing: Counts of nucleated cells, estimated from reference gene primer amplification, were obtained. Profiling relied on immunoSEQ multiplex PCR, and the TCRdb table lists in-frame clones only, not all of them. V and J calls plus clone size are reproduced from that table; the DNA served to infer D and trimming. The sample records fewer than 350,000 clones, 86% being singletons. The chain carries TRBV4-1 and TRBJ2-7; 7 bases agree with TRBD2. Sequencing was done on a sample of peripheral blood. The receptor was derived from a woman aged 30 to 39 with COVID-19, enrolled during active disease. CDR3 bases: TGCGCCAGCAGCCAAGGGACTAGTACCTACGAGCAGTACTTC. Translation: CASSQGTSTYEQYF.